The clone carrying this T cell receptor beta chain has ten or more counts. The read falls 3 residues short of the CDR3 end, and the missing part is taken from the germline J gene. These data are taken from a study of T cell clonality in common variable immunodeficiency. Germline V gives CDR1 SQVTM, CDR2 ANQGSEA. With 1 base removed from V and 1 base from J, the gap between germline ends came to 10 bases. There are 15 residues in the CDR3. Some clones are missing from TCRdb's copy, which holds only in-frame ones; the method was immunoSEQ multiplex PCR. The sample holds approximately 56,000 clones, and no clone turns up only once.

Input material: peripheral blood mononuclear cells. The sequence derives from a person between 18 and 75 years old in good health. This rearrangement joins TRBV29-1 to TRBJ2-2; D perhaps matches TRBD1 (6 bases). The DNA read from the CDR3 is TGCAGCGTTGAAGGGGGCAGGGGGAACACCGGGGAG. This gives the protein CSVEGGRGNTGE. The full CDR3 sequence reads CSVEGGRGNTGELFF.